A selection of T cell receptor beta chains follows, all from one sample in a study of T cell repertoires in cytomegalovirus infection. From the reads, TCRdb called clonotypes with MiXCR, one entry per CDR3 protein. The sample has about 920,000 distinct CDR3 sequences, approximately 32% seen once. Their antigens remain unidentified. The sample consisted of cultured CD8+ T cells from PBMCs, taken from culture after CMV antigen stimulation. The receptors come from a human donor in good health (CMV status not recorded). Some clones in this sample may be carry-over from other donors' samples. Both conserved end residues are part of each CDR3. Fields, in order: CDR3 length, D gene, V gene, CDR3 protein. D genes are given only for firm matches.

17 | - | TRBV19 | CASSIVSGLEDNQPQHF
15 | TRBD2 | TRBV12-3/TRBV12-4 | CAGTLGGAGANVLTF
16 | - | TRBV7-9 | CASSTWAHRVQETQYF
14 | - | TRBV6-6 | CANRFLQGNTEAFF
13 | TRBD1 | TRBV24-1 | CATSDDRVNEQFF
20 | TRBD1 | TRBV27 | CASSPTPGQGLKGLTDTQYF
17 | - | TRBV5-6 | CASSLGWGGNSNQPQHF
12 | - | TRBV2 | CASKLKKTEAFF
17 | TRBD1 | TRBV5-1 | CASSLAPVGTGREEAFF
14 | - | TRBV27 | CASSLGQGWNEQYF
14 | - | TRBV10-3 | CAMGNGGLNYGYTF
16 | TRBD2 | TRBV28 | CASSPPSGGRTGELFF
19 | - | TRBV29-1 | CSVGSAGTPISSGANVLTF
18 | - | TRBV25-1 | CASSEFFSVGNSGNTIYF
14 | - | TRBV7-6 | CASSKDSRDYEQYF
15 | - | TRBV10-3 | CAISGGQSNTGELFF
14 | TRBD1 | TRBV12-3/TRBV12-4 | CASSSDRGEQPQHF
15 | TRBD2 | TRBV12-3/TRBV12-4 | CASSFMSGGDNEQFF
16 | TRBD1 | TRBV2 | CASSEDRGRNNQPQHF
13 | - | TRBV13 | CASSQPGGTEVFF
13 | TRBD2 | TRBV20-1 | CSAPGTSGYEQFF
16 | - | TRBV19 | CASSIIQTGTNTEAFF
14 | - | TRBV7-9 | CASPHLASGNTIYF
13 | - | TRBV5-5 | CASSLERGFGYTF
15 | - | TRBV7-8 | CASLQPAEWTGELFF
12 | - | TRBV27 | CASKEVTGELFF
19 | TRBD2 | TRBV4-2 | CAGSQRIPGTSGATDTQYF
16 | - | TRBV7-9 | CASSWGAKKNNYGYTF
12 | - | TRBV5-1 | CASRLGHTEAFF
13 | - | TRBV7-9 | CASRGGRQETQYF
15 | - | TRBV27 | CASSFLAVSTDTQYF
14 | TRBD2 | TRBV7-9 | CASRKGGAGETQYF
15 | - | TRBV4-3 | CASSQDYLQGDTQYF
16 | TRBD1 | TRBV9 | CASSLRIGQGQETQYF
16 | TRBD1 | TRBV11-3 | CASSAHRGSSYNEQFF
11 | - | TRBV12-5 | CASGGGLEAFF
14 | TRBD1 | TRBV12-3/TRBV12-4 | CASSYTGTGAEAFF
14 | - | TRBV2 | CASSEWYSYNEQFF
15 | - | TRBV14 | CASSQLTLNTGELFF
14 | TRBD1 | TRBV7-6 | CASSVTGESYEQYF
16 | - | TRBV27 | CASSPNRPLDYNEQFF
18 | TRBD2 | TRBV20-1 | CSVPPPGLAGGYQETQYF
15 | - | TRBV5-1 | CASSFSVTNTGELFF
15 | TRBD2 | TRBV6-2/TRBV6-3 | CASMGGGGATDEQFF
11 | - | TRBV11-2 | CASSPDLRQFF
14 | TRBD2 | TRBV12-3/TRBV12-4 | CASSFGLAYNEQFF
13 | - | TRBV6-5 | CASSYRGTDTQYF
15 | TRBD1 | TRBV7-6 | CASSKGTGPTYEQYF
17 | - | TRBV3-1 | CASSPLGSGFPYYGYTF
15 | - | TRBV19 | CASSLRVLGNQPQHF
15 | - | TRBV29-1 | CSVGSGLGEFGELFF
13 | - | TRBV27 | CASRKGGNYGYTF
15 | TRBD1 | TRBV6-5 | CASSAFGTGYTEAFF
13 | - | TRBV4-1 | CASSQGQDQTQHF
16 | - | TRBV6-5 | CASTGAGYPSTGELFF